The T cell receptor (beta chain) under discussion was sequenced for a study of T cell repertoires and leukemia-associated antigens. This clonotype has a single count. Its antigen is still unknown. An end of the junction does not agree with germline; a read error may underlie this. TCRdb re-analysed the 5' RACE reads in MiXCR, keeping a single row per CDR3 protein. The table has roughly 12,000 distinct CDR3 sequences, under 50% seen once. The V gene's germline CDR1 is DFQATT and CDR2 SNEGSKA (reference sequence). The CDR3 is 17 amino acids. This rearrangement joins TRBV20-1 to TRBJ2-7; D might be TRBD2 (6 bases). The clonotype originates from a female donor in good health. Sequenced sample: CD3+ T cells sorted from blood and cultured. CDR3 in amino acids: CGARWTTSGSFLYERYF. In DNA, the CDR3 is TGCGGTGCTAGATGGACGACTAGTGGGAGTTTCCTCTACGAGCGGTACTTC.